This T cell receptor beta chain was captured by sequencing in a study of STAT5B mutations in CD4+ large granular lymphocyte leukemia (dated by TCRdb to between 2021 and 2024). Background for the entire study: Among the healthy controls, the CDR3 'QG' motif was associated with a particular HLA allele. The TCRbeta repertoires of CD4+ T-cell large granular lymphocyte leukemia patients were compared with the TCRbeta repertoires of healthy blood donors. Flow cytometry on FACSCanto II or FACSVerse showed that the purified fractions were more than 95% pure among lymphocytes.

TCRbeta rearrangements were sequenced from genomic DNA using the immunoSEQ assay at survey resolution. As for the authors' bioinformatics: In the TCR sequencing data, the lowest productive clonotype frequency that could be detected was 2.59 x 10-5. Analyses included only productive TCRbeta rearrangements, meaning complete and in-frame sequences. Simpson clonality, calculated in the immunoSEQ Analyzer version 3.0, was used as the measure of sample clonality. Clones were grouped by frequency into very rare, small, medium, large (1-20%) or hyperexpanded (>20%) categories. OLGA 1.2.3 estimated generation probabilities, VDJtools produced V-gene circos plots, VDJdb was queried for specificities, and GLIPH identified CDR3 motifs. Sourced from immuneACCESS, this table was stored by TCRdb with only in-frame sequences that have V and J called. A share of the clones is absent; for the studies checked, an unresolved V gene accounts for under half, and the remainder has no known explanation. Clone size and the V and J calls come from that table; the DNA yielded D and trimming. The sample has approximately 19,000 clones on record, roughly 65% of them singletons. The top ten clones comprise about 32% of the sample.

Findings and caveats that apply to the study as a whole: Enrichment of TRBV06-family usage was observed among the top patient clones (8/27) relative to healthy controls (2/35). The data were not HLA-matched, and the higher clonality in CD4+ T-LGLL than in CD8+ T-LGLL could be due to the relatively small sample size. Main leukemic clonotypes were private to each patient, although roughly 25% appeared at low frequency in other patients' non-leukemic repertoires. Compared with healthy CD4+ repertoires, CD4-sorted patient repertoires appeared more clonal, and this difference remained even after the putative leukemic clones were removed.

The healthy control group was made up of around 34 blood donors, and the Finnish Red Cross blood service supplied their buffy coats. All TCR-sequenced material derived from peripheral blood: patient blood samples and healthy donor buffy coats. Peripheral blood mononuclear cells were isolated by Ficoll-Hypaque gradient centrifugation. CD4+ cells were magnetically purified from the buffy coats of healthy controls. The Gentra Puregene Cell and Tissue kit was used to extract genomic DNA, and a Qubit 2.0 fluorometer was used to measure the amount of genomic DNA. Inclusive of the bounding cysteine and phenylalanine, the CDR3 is 13 residues long. Only the CDR3 DNA stays, 39 bases, in frame from base 1. Trimming accounts for 6 bases at V and 6 bases at J, while the number of junction bases matched to no gene is 7. CDR1 and CDR2 are read off the germline V gene as SNHLY and FYNNEI. As concerns this clone: The target of this receptor is not known. No quality values exist for individual bases; no much larger clone is one base distant.

The chain is encoded by TRBV2 joined to TRBJ2-5; TRBD1 fits 7 bases in the junction. This TCR was sampled from a human donor in good health. Sequenced input: CD4+ T cells from blood buffy coats. The DNA sequence follows: TGTGCCAGCAGCCGGGACAGTGGGCAGACCCAGTACTTC. Its protein reads: CASSRDSGQTQYF.